This T cell receptor (beta chain) was recovered during a study of T cells in Graves' hyperthyroidism and ophthalmopathy. Pregnant or lactating patients were excluded, as were those with uncontrolled infection or other autoimmune disease. RNA transcripts served as the template for amplifying TCR beta CDR3 regions. The primer set for the first-round RT-PCR of the TCR CDR3 was HTBI. TCRdb reanalysed the multiplex PCR reads using MiXCR and keeps one entry per CDR3 protein. Among 730,000 or so distinct CDR3 sequences listed, over 15% were seen once. Trimming took 1 base from V and 8 from J; bases not matched to a gene: 8. The CDR3 is 15 amino acids. Germline-derived CDR1 and CDR2 are SEHNR and FQNEAQ (reference sequence).

The sequenced sample was blood. The V call is TRBV7-9, the J call TRBJ2-1; 7 positions match TRBD1. The sequence was collected from a woman in her forties or fifties with Graves' hyperthyroidism that later progressed to Graves' ophthalmopathy. Here the CDR3 DNA reads TGTGCCAGCAGCTTAGGAGACAGGGCGAGGGATGAGCAGTTCTTC. This encodes CASSLGDRARDEQFF.